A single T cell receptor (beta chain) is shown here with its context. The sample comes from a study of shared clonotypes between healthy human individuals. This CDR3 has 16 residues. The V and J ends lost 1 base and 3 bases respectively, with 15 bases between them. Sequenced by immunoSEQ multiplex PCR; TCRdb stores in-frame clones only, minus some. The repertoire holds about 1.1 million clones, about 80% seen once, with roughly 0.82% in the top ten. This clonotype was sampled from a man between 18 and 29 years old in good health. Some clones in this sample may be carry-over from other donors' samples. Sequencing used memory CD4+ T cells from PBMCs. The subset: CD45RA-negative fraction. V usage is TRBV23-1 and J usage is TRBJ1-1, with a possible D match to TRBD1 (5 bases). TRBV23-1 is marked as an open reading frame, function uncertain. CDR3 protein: CASSQLRRVSDTEAFF. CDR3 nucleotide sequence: TGCGCCAGCAGTCAATTGCGCAGGGTTAGCGACACTGAAGCTTTCTTT.